One T cell receptor beta chain is described in this entry. Clones were read by immunoSEQ multiplex PCR, and TCRdb kept only the in-frame ones, dropping some. The sample lists some 120,000 clones; roughly 80% were seen once. These data come from a study of radiation and T cells in renal cell carcinoma. Regarding time point: baseline pretreatment blood. The treatment denotes: 15 Gy SBRT to primary tumor, nephrectomy 4 weeks later. Germline CDR1 MDHEN, CDR2 SYDVKM. The CDR3 has 13 amino acids. V was clipped by 6 bases and J by 6 bases; unmatched bases: 4. The sequence derives from an older woman with renal cell carcinoma. The sample in question was blood, obtained from a patient whose treatment included radiotherapy and nephrectomy. The V call is TRBV28, the J call TRBJ2-2, with 7 bases aligning to TRBD1. The CDR3: CASRPQGAGELFF. The CDR3 DNA reads TGTGCCAGCAGACCTCAGGGGGCCGGGGAGCTGTTTTTT.